Below, one TCR beta chain is given with its context. The antigen is undetermined. This entry is derived from a study of cytomegalovirus exposure and HLA in healthy donors. Background on the study: One earlier analysis, a look at roughly 170 million T cells, found more than 100 million unique TCR beta sequences.

Whole-study results and caveats: Earlier results showed most TCR beta V segments being productive about 87% or about 30% of the time. A list of 164 TCR beta chains associated with cytomegalovirus was given.

In the PCR, 60 Vbeta and 13 Jbeta primers were used. The data were produced by immunoSEQ multiplex PCR, yet TCRdb's version contains in-frame clones alone and is incomplete. The sample yields some 140,000 clones, approximately 62% seen once. The sequence came from a human donor in good health. Sequences were obtained from PBMCs.

CDR3: CASSPEANTEAFF. The CDR3 DNA follows: TGTGCCAGCAGCCCCGAGGCGAACACTGAAGCTTTCTTT. The rearrangement uses TRBV7-3 and TRBJ1-1; D is undetermined. This CDR3 is built from 13 residues. Germline V lookup: CDR1 SGHTA, CDR2 FQGTGA. Trimming removed 5 bases at V and 1 base at J, with 8 bases between.